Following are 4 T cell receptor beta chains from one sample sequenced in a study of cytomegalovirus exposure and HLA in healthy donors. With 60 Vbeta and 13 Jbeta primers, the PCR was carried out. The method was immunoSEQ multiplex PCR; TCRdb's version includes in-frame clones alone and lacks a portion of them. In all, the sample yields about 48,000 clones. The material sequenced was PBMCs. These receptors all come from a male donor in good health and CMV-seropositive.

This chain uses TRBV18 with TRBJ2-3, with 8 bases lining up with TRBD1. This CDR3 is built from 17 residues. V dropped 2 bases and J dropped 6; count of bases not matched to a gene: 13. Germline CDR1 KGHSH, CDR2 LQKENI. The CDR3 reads CASSPVGTGNRGDTQYF. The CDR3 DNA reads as TGTGCCAGCTCACCAGTTGGGACAGGCAACCGGGGGGATACGCAGTATTTT.

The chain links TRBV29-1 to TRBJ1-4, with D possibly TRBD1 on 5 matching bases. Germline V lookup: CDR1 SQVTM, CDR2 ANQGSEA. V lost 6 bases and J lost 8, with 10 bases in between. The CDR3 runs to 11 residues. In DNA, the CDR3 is TGCAGCGTGGGTTACAGGGAAAAACTGTTTTTT. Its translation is CSVGYREKLFF.

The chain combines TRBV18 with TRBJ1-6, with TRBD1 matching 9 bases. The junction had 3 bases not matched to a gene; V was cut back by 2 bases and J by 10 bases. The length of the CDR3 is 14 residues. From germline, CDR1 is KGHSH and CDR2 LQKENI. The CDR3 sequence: CASSPEGQGSPLHF. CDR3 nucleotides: TGTGCCAGCTCACCAGAAGGACAGGGGTCACCCCTCCACTTT.

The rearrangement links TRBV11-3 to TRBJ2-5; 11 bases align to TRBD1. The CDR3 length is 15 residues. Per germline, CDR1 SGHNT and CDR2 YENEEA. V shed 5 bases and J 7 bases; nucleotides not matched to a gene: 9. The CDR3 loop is CASSPGTGGMVTQYF. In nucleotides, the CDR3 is TGTGCCAGCAGCCCGGGGACAGGGGGAATGGTGACCCAGTACTTC.